Presented here are 27 T cell receptor beta chains from one specimen sequenced in a study of blood T cells in healthy people across ages. Together with a sample-barcoded 5' primer, a J-beta primer mix was included in a second PCR lasting about 7 to 12 cycles. TCRdb processed the 5' RACE reads anew with MiXCR; each CDR3 protein has one entry. There are over 500,000 distinct CDR3 sequences in the sample; about 26% occur only once, and roughly 3.5% lies in the top ten. This sample was shared with a second study, whose subject was T cells of mothers and their children.

Sample: blood. These receptors all come from a boy younger than 10 in good health.

The J gene is TRBJ2-5, the V gene TRBV5-1, with 7 bases matching TRBD2. The J call is in doubt because the DNA end fits TRBJ2-1 better. The CDR3 length is 11 residues. Per the germline V gene, CDR1 is SGHRS and CDR2 is YFSETQ. This chain's CDR3 is CASGRTSEQFF. The CDR3, as DNA: TGCGCCAGCGGAAGGACTAGTGAGCAGTTCTTC.

The gene calls are TRBV6-5 and TRBJ1-1, with no clear D. This CDR3 has 13 amino acids. Germline CDR1 MNHEY, CDR2 SVGAGI. The V gene lost 7 bases and the J gene lost 0 bases, with 9 bases spanning the gap. This chain's CDR3 is CASTTGMNTEAFF. CDR3 in DNA: TGTGCCAGCACCACGGGGATGAACACTGAAGCTTTCTTT.

This clonotype was found a few times. The chain has TRBV5-1 and TRBJ2-5; D might be TRBD1 (5 bases). V was trimmed by 0 bases and J by 4 bases, leaving 10 bases between them. The CDR3 is made up of 14 amino acids. Germline lookup yields CDR1 SGHRS and CDR2 YFSETQ. The DNA for the CDR3 is TGCGCCAGCAGCTTGGAACAGGAAACAGAGACCCAGTACTTC. Its translation is CASSLEQETETQYF.

The gene calls are TRBV2 and TRBJ2-5, with unresolved D. The CDR3 is 15 residues long. Germline V gives CDR1 SNHLY, CDR2 FYNNEI. Trimming left V 8 bases short and J 5 bases short, with 21 bases between. In nucleotides, the CDR3 is TGTGCCAGCTCCATCTATGCGACGAAGACCGAGACCCAGTACTTC. Translation gives CASSIYATKTETQYF.

The chain joins TRBV12-3 or TRBV12-4 to TRBJ1-3; maybe TRBD1 (5 bases). This CDR3 contains 14 residues. The V and J ends lost 5 bases and 0 bases respectively, with 8 bases between them. CDR3 bases: TGTGCCAGCAGTCGACAGAGCTCTGGAAACACCATATATTTT. Protein sequence: CASSRQSSGNTIYF.

This clonotype was recorded a few times. The chain links TRBV9 to TRBJ1-1; D is unresolved. Germline CDR1 reads SGDLS; CDR2 reads YYNGEE. Trimming stripped 3 bases from V and 11 bases from J, with 14 bases between. There are 12 residues in the CDR3. The CDR3 sequence: CASSAQMGPAFF. Written as DNA, the CDR3 is TGTGCCAGCAGCGCGCAGATGGGTCCGGCTTTCTTT. Based on the CDR3 plus reference TRBV9 and TRBJ1-1, the full variable domain is DSGVTQTPKHLITATGQRVTLRCSPRSGDLSVYWYQQSLDQGLQFLIQYYNGEERAKGNILERFSAQQFPDLHSELNLSSLELGDSALYFCASSAQMGPAFFGQGTRLTVV.

This clonotype came up many times. The CDR3 coding sequence is TGTGCCAGCAGCAAAGGGGGGGGGGCCAGGGTGACTGAAGCTTTCTTT. Its translation is CASSKGGGARVTEAFF. V is TRBV21-1 and J is TRBJ1-1; TRBD1, as called in the table, went unchecked against the DNA. TRBV21-1 is a pseudogene segment. The CDR3 is made up of 16 amino acids.

This chain connects TRBV29-1 to TRBJ2-1, with 11 bases matching TRBD2. CDR1 is SQVTM, CDR2 ANQGSEA, per germline. The V and J ends lost 4 bases and 2 bases, in that order; junction bases with no gene match: 13. The CDR3 spans 18 residues. The CDR3 sequence is CSVVPSQTSGITYNEQFF. The CDR3 nucleotides are TGCAGCGTTGTACCATCTCAGACTAGCGGGATAACCTACAATGAGCAGTTCTTC.

There are a few counts of this clonotype. The chain uses TRBV15 and TRBJ1-6, with 8 bases that match TRBD1. J gave up 10 bases and V 1 base, and 6 bases lay outside the gene matches. The CDR3 length is 15 residues. CDR1 and CDR2 (germline): LNHNV, YYDKDF (reference sequence). CDR3 DNA sequence: TGTGCCACCAGCAGAGCAGGGGGCCGCGAATCACCCCTCCACTTT. Translated, it gives CATSRAGGRESPLHF.

A few counts support this clonotype. The CDR3 reads CAITGTSGATGELFF. The CDR3 DNA reads as TGTGCCATCACCGGGACTAGCGGGGCCACCGGGGAGCTGTTTTTT. V and J are TRBV10-3 and TRBJ2-2; 13 nucleotides match TRBD2. Per the germline V gene, CDR1 is ENHRY and CDR2 is SYGVKD. The V segment lost 7 bases and the J segment 4 bases; nucleotides outside the gene matches: 3. There are 15 residues in the CDR3.

The chain combines TRBV11-2 with TRBJ1-4, with 7 bases lining up with TRBD1. The germline V gene encodes CDR1 SGHAT and CDR2 FQNNGV. The CDR3 loop spans 15 amino acids. J lost 3 bases, V lost 1 base, and 2 bases had no gene match. CDR3 DNA sequence: TGTGCCAGCAGCTTAGGGGGACAGTCTAATGAAAAACTGTTTTTT. Protein sequence: CASSLGGQSNEKLFF.

The rearrangement uses TRBV9 and TRBJ2-5, with 9 bases fitting TRBD2. This CDR3 contains 16 residues. Germline values: CDR1 SGDLS, CDR2 YYNGEE. V lost 4 bases and J lost 2; bases outside the gene matches: 9. The CDR3 loop reads CASSLGLANLQETQYF. The DNA for the CDR3 is TGTGCCAGCAGCCTAGGACTAGCGAACCTACAAGAGACCCAGTACTTC.

V gene TRBV5-1 combines with J gene TRBJ1-1; TRBD1 aligns across 7 bases. Germline values: CDR1 SGHRS, CDR2 YFSETQ. The CDR3 extends over 19 amino acids. V trimming: 0 bases; J trimming: 0 bases; junction bases outside the gene matches: 14. CDR3 nucleotides: TGCGCCAGCAGCTTGGCCCCGACAGGGTCCGGCGAGTTGAACACTGAAGCTTTCTTT. Translated, it gives CASSLAPTGSGELNTEAFF. Full variable domain (remainder filled in from reference TRBV5-1 and TRBJ1-1): KAGVTQTPRYLIKTRGQQVTLSCSPISGHRSVSWYQQTPGQGLQFLFEYFSETQRNKGNFPGRFSGRQFSNSRSEMNVSTLELGDSALYLCASSLAPTGSGELNTEAFFGQGTRLTVV.

In this sample, this clonotype turned up a few times. One end of the junction varies from germline; a read error may be responsible. The J gene is TRBJ2-6, the V gene TRBV12-3 or TRBV12-4; maybe TRBD2 (5 bases). The CDR3 runs 15 residues. The chain's CDR3 is CAGSLYGKGANVLTF. In DNA form, the CDR3 reads TGTGCCGGCAGTTTATACGGGAAAGGGGCCAACGTCCTGACTTTC.

This clonotype appeared a few times. V is TRBV7-8 and J is TRBJ2-4; 8 bases line up with TRBD1. The ends lost 0 bases at V and 5 bases at J; junction bases unmatched: 3. The length of the CDR3 is 15 residues. Germline assignment: CDR1 SGHVS and CDR2 FQNEAQ. The CDR3 region is CASSLATGEQNIQYF. CDR3 coding DNA: TGTGCCAGCAGCTTAGCGACAGGGGAGCAAAACATTCAGTACTTC.

This clonotype showed up just a few times. The V call is TRBV6-5, the J call TRBJ2-5; the D is unclear. The CDR3 is 14 amino acids. The V gene lost 3 bases and the J gene lost 6 bases, with 14 bases spanning the gap. Germline CDR1 is MNHEY and CDR2 is SVGAGI. DNA for the CDR3: TGTGCCAGCAGTTATTACAGAAGCTCGAAGACCCAGTACTTC. Translation gives CASSYYRSSKTQYF.

This chain uses TRBV9 with TRBJ2-5; 10 nucleotides line up with TRBD1. The last part of the DNA fits TRBJ2-1 better; the J call may be wrong. CDR1 and CDR2 (germline): SGDLS, YYNGEE. The CDR3 is made up of 16 amino acids. CDR3 sequence: CASSGPGTGVYNEQFF. DNA for the CDR3: TGTGCCAGCAGCGGACCCGGGACAGGGGTCTACAATGAGCAGTTCTTC.

The rearrangement links TRBV5-6 to TRBJ2-3, with D perhaps matching TRBD2 (6 bases). Germline V gene data show CDR1 as SGHDT and CDR2 as YYEEEE. The V end lost 1 base, the J end lost 2 bases, and 11 bases lay between the germline ends. The CDR3 contains 15 residues. The DNA for the CDR3 is TGTGCCAGCAGCTTGAACGGGGGATACACAGATACGCAGTATTTT. It yields the protein CASSLNGGYTDTQYF.

The chain combines TRBV20-1 with TRBJ2-7; 10 bases are shared with TRBD2. V trimming: 0 bases; J trimming: 2 bases; junction bases outside the gene matches: 4. The germline CDR1 and CDR2 sequences are DFQATT and SNEGSKA (reference sequence). The CDR3 runs to 15 residues. This CDR3 is CSARDIAGGTYEQYF. Written as DNA, the CDR3 is TGCAGTGCTAGAGACATAGCGGGGGGAACCTACGAGCAGTACTTC.

The chain couples TRBV10-3 to TRBJ2-1; the D gene is possibly TRBD2 (5 bases). V gave up 5 bases and J gave up 5 bases, with 7 bases separating them. The germline CDR1 and CDR2 sequences are ENHRY and SYGVKD. The CDR3 runs to 12 residues. CDR3 nucleotides: TGTGCCATCAGTAGGACTGACAATGAGCAGTTCTTC. This gives the protein CAISRTDNEQFF.

The chain joins TRBV18 to TRBJ2-7; TRBD2 agrees at 7 bases. Gene TRBJ2-5 matches the end of the DNA better, so the J call may be wrong. The germline V gene has CDR1 KGHSH and CDR2 LQKENI. The CDR3 is 15 amino acids. CDR3 residues: CASSPGQRGQETQYF. The CDR3 nucleotides read TGTGCCAGCTCACCGGGGCAGCGGGGACAAGAGACCCAGTACTTC.

The CDR3 sequence: CSAGTSGSYEQYF. The CDR3 bases are TGCAGTGCCGGGACTAGCGGCTCCTACGAGCAGTACTTC. J is TRBJ2-7 and V is TRBV20-1; TRBD2 matches at 11 bases. Germline values: CDR1 DFQATT, CDR2 SNEGSKA (reference sequence). With V trimmed by 6 bases and J by 0 bases, 1 base remained unmatched. The CDR3 runs 13 residues.

This chain connects TRBV29-1 to TRBJ2-7; maybe TRBD2 (5 bases). Trimming took off 3 bases at V and 6 bases at J, with 6 bases between the two ends. The CDR3 totals 10 residues. The germline V gene has CDR1 SQVTM and CDR2 ANQGSEA. The CDR3 reads CSVEGAEQYF. Here the CDR3 DNA reads TGCAGCGTTGAGGGAGCCGAGCAGTACTTC.

The chain uses TRBV5-5 and TRBJ2-7, with 9 bases that match TRBD2. Trimming cost V 2 bases and J 5 bases; bases outside gene matches: 8. The CDR3 runs to 15 residues. The V gene's germline CDR1 is SGHKS and CDR2 YYEKEE (reference sequence). CDR3 in amino acids: CASSFVSGRINEQYF. CDR3 in DNA: TGTGCCAGCAGCTTTGTTAGCGGGAGAATCAACGAGCAGTACTTC.

The rearrangement uses TRBV2 and TRBJ2-3; 7 nucleotides agree with TRBD2. Germline V gene data show CDR1 as SNHLY and CDR2 as FYNNEI. The CDR3 runs to 14 residues. V dropped 4 bases and J dropped 5; count of bases not matched to a gene: 6. The CDR3 DNA reads TGTGCCAGCAGTGCAAGGACTAGGGGAGATACGCAGTATTTT. It codes for CASSARTRGDTQYF.

The chain has TRBV10-3 and TRBJ2-5; D is perhaps TRBD1 (7 bases). This CDR3 region has 13 residues. V lost 7 bases, J lost 1 base, and 10 bases lay in between. Germline values: CDR1 ENHRY, CDR2 SYGVKD. In DNA form, the CDR3 reads TGTGCCATCACCCAGGGGGGCCAAGAGACCCAGTACTTC. Encoded protein: CAITQGGQETQYF.

This sequence joins TRBV20-1 and TRBJ2-3, with TRBD2 identical over 10 bases. Trimming at V came to 1 base and at J to 4 bases, leaving 2 bases not matched to a gene. Germline CDR1 and CDR2: DFQATT and SNEGSKA (reference sequence). The CDR3 consists of 14 residues. CDR3 DNA: TGCAGTGCTAGAGGGGGGACTAGCGCAGATACGCAGTATTTT. Translated, it gives CSARGGTSADTQYF.